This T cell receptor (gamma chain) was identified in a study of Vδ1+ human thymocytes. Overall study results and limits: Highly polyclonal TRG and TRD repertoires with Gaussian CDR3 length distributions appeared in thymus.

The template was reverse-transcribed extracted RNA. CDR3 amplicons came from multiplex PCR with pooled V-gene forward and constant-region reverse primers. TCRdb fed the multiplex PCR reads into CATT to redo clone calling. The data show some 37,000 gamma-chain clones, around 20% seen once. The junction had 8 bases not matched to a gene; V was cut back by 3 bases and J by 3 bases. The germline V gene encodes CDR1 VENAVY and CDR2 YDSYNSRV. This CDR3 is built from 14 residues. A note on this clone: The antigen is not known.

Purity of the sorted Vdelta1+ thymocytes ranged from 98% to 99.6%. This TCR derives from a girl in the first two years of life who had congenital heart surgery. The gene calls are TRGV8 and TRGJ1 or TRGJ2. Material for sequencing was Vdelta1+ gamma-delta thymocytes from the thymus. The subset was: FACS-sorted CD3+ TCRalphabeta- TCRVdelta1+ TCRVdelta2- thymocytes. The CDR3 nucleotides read TGTGCCACCTGGGATTATCTTCGTTATTATAAGAAACTCTTT. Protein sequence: CATWDYLRYYKKLF.